This TCR beta chain was identified in a study of PD-1 blockade in mismatch repair-deficient tumors. The CDR3 has 17 amino acids. V lost 1 base to trimming and J lost 3 bases, with 18 bases between them. Germline CDR1 reads MDHEN; CDR2 reads SYDVKM. Every patient had mismatch repair deficiency by PCR or immunohistochemistry. The TCR-sequenced patients were a few responders to pembrolizumab. Assay used: immunoSEQ multiplex PCR; TCRdb lists only in-frame clones, some missing. In the table there are 40,000 or so clones, 80% to 85% of which are singletons. J is TRBJ1-1 and V is TRBV28; possible D gene TRBD1, 6 bases. This receptor was taken from an adult with mismatch repair-deficient cancer. The source was PBMCs, collected about 38 weeks after starting pembrolizumab. The CDR3 region is CASSLSSGVVGDTEAFF. The CDR3 DNA reads TGTGCCAGCAGTTTATCATCAGGGGTCGTTGGTGACACTGAAGCTTTCTTT. Supplemented by reference TRBV28 and TRBJ1-1, the full variable domain reads DVKVTQSSRYLVKRTGEKVFLECVQDMDHENMFWYRQDPGLGLRLIYFSYDVKMKEKGDIPEGYSVSREKKERFSLILESASTNQTSMYLCASSLSSGVVGDTEAFFGQGTRLTVV.